A selection of T cell receptor beta chains follows, all from one sample in a study of blood T cell repertoires in COVID-19. Data came from immunoSEQ multiplex PCR; TCRdb stores just in-frame clones and leaves some out. Found here are approximately 130,000 clones, about 87% of them singletons; the top ten hold around 2.3%. The sequenced sample consisted of peripheral blood. These TCRs come from a man in his fifties or sixties with active COVID-19. The CDR3 runs from the conserved cysteine through the conserved F or W. The D gene is left open where the match is weak. Only part of the rows carry a size: once, few, many, or a class if the clone is expanded.

cdr3_nt	cdr3_aa	v_call	clone_size	j_call	d_call
TGTGCCTGCAGCCGGGGACAGGGGAGGTCCGGGGAGCTGTTTTTT	CACSRGQGRSGELFF	TRBV6-5	-	TRBJ2-2	TRBD1
TGTGCCAGCAACCACCAGACAGGGGAGGGGGAGACCCAGTACTTC	CASNHQTGEGETQYF	TRBV9	-	TRBJ2-5	-
TGTGCCAGCAGCCCGGGGTCGGGGAGCGGGGGTCAAGAGACCCAGTACTTC	CASSPGSGSGGQETQYF	TRBV3-1/TRBV3-2	-	TRBJ2-5	TRBD2
TGTGCCAGCAGTGATTCAACCGGGGACAGGGGCGGAAACACCATATATTTT	CASSDSTGDRGGNTIYF	TRBV25-1	-	TRBJ1-3	TRBD1
TGTGCCAGTAGTATAGCCAGCGGGGGAGCCACAGATACGCAGTATTTT	CASSIASGGATDTQYF	TRBV19	-	TRBJ2-3	TRBD2
TGTGCCAGCAGCTTGGGGGCAGCCTCCTATAATTCACCCCTCCACTTT	CASSLGAASYNSPLHF	TRBV7-9	once	TRBJ1-6	-
TGTGCCAGCAGTTTCAGAAACGTATATGGCTACACCTTC	CASSFRNVYGYTF	TRBV12-3/TRBV12-4	-	TRBJ1-2	-
TGTGCCAGTACCCCCACAAGCTCTGGAAACACCATATATTTT	CASTPTSSGNTIYF	TRBV19	-	TRBJ1-3	-
TGTGCCAGCAAAGACAGGGGTCCCGGGGAGCTGTTTTTT	CASKDRGPGELFF	TRBV6-6	-	TRBJ2-2	TRBD1
TGCGCCAGCAGCCTCTCATGGGGGGGGCCCCTTTACGAGCAGTACTTC	CASSLSWGGPLYEQYF	TRBV4-3	few	TRBJ2-7	-
TGTGCCAGCACCACGGGCGGGGGGAACTACGAGCAGTACTTC	CASTTGGGNYEQYF	TRBV6-6	-	TRBJ2-7	TRBD2
TGCGCCAGCAGCCCCCGGGACAGTCAAGAGACCCAGTACTTC	CASSPRDSQETQYF	TRBV5-1	-	TRBJ2-5	TRBD1
TGTGCCAGCAGTGATGGGGACAGGGGGCCTTATCAGCCCCAGCATTTT	CASSDGDRGPYQPQHF	TRBV6-1	-	TRBJ1-5	TRBD1
TGCAGCGCTACCGTGGGGACAGGAGATTCACCCCTCCACTTT	CSATVGTGDSPLHF	TRBV29-1	few	TRBJ1-6	TRBD1
TGTGCCAGCTCACCGGCAGCAAGACAGGGGTCATACGAGCAGTACTTC	CASSPAARQGSYEQYF	TRBV18	-	TRBJ2-7	TRBD1
TGTGCCAGCAGCCAAAGGGAGGCAGCAACCCAGTACTTC	CASSQREAATQYF	TRBV3-1/TRBV3-2	-	TRBJ2-5	-
TGCGCCAGCAGCCAAGAACTCTACTCCGGGACAGGACCGCGCTCCTATGGCTACACCTTC	CASSQELYSGTGPRSYGYTF	TRBV4-1	-	TRBJ1-2	TRBD1
TGTGCCAGCTCACTGCTGGGCAGGAACACTGAAGCTTTCTTT	CASSLLGRNTEAFF	TRBV18	-	TRBJ1-1	-
TGTGCCAGCAGCTCGGGGGGGCTACGGAATGAGCAGTTCTTC	CASSSGGLRNEQFF	TRBV7-2	-	TRBJ2-1	TRBD2
TGTGCCAGCAGCTTAGCGTCGAGCACTGAAGCTTTCTTT	CASSLASSTEAFF	TRBV7-2	-	TRBJ1-1	-
TGTGCTAGTGGTTTGCCGACCAGGGGGCGCCTCTCCGAGCAGTACTTC	CASGLPTRGRLSEQYF	TRBV12-5	-	TRBJ2-7	TRBD1
TGTGCCAGCAGCCTCACAGGGGGTGAAGCTTTCTTT	CASSLTGGEAFF	TRBV6-6	-	TRBJ1-1	TRBD1
TGTGCCAGCAGCGTAGAAGCAGGGGGAAACACTGAAGCTTTCTTT	CASSVEAGGNTEAFF	TRBV9	-	TRBJ1-1	TRBD1
TGTGCCAGCAGCTTATCAGGGATCTTGCAGTATTTT	CASSLSGILQYF	TRBV11-2	-	TRBJ2-3	-
TGTGCCAGCAGTTTAGATTGGGGGAGAGGGGGCACTGAAGCTTTCTTT	CASSLDWGRGGTEAFF	TRBV28	-	TRBJ1-1	-
TGTGCCAGCAGTGAAGCGATGGGCCGGGGTGAGCAGTTCTTC	CASSEAMGRGEQFF	TRBV6-1	-	TRBJ2-1	-
TGTGCCAGCAGTTTTGGAGGCGGCGAGCAGTACTTC	CASSFGGGEQYF	TRBV12-3/TRBV12-4	-	TRBJ2-7	-
TGTGCCAGCACCGAGCGGGCCTATGGCTACACCTTC	CASTERAYGYTF	TRBV12-3/TRBV12-4	-	TRBJ1-2	-
TGCGCCAGCAGACGGACAGAAACTCAATATGGCTACACCTTC	CASRRTETQYGYTF	TRBV10-1	-	TRBJ1-2	-
TGTGCTGTAAGGGGGTCCACTGAAGCTTTCTTT	CAVRGSTEAFF	TRBV4-2	-	TRBJ1-1	-
TGCGCCAGCACCAAGAGGAGGGGCACTAGCACAGATACGCAGTATTTT	CASTKRRGTSTDTQYF	TRBV10-2	-	TRBJ2-3	-
TGTGCCAGCAGTTATACAGGGCCAGGCAATCAGCCCCAGCATTTT	CASSYTGPGNQPQHF	TRBV28	-	TRBJ1-5	-
TGTGCCAGCAGGCGGGGACAGGGAAGCGGCTACACCTTC	CASRRGQGSGYTF	TRBV6-5	-	TRBJ1-2	TRBD1
TGTGCCAGCAGCCAGGTAATGTCCGATGAGCAGTTCTTC	CASSQVMSDEQFF	TRBV5-4	-	TRBJ2-1	-
TGTGCCGGGACCGGGACAGGGTCGGATACGCAGTATTTT	CAGTGTGSDTQYF	TRBV6-5	-	TRBJ2-3	TRBD1
TGCGCCAGCAGTGAAGTGGAGGGTCCCCCCTACCAAGAGACCCAGTACTTC	CASSEVEGPPYQETQYF	TRBV10-1	-	TRBJ2-5	-
TGCGCCAGCAGCTTGGACGGGTACTATGGCTACACCTTC	CASSLDGYYGYTF	TRBV5-1	once	TRBJ1-2	-
TGCGCCAGCAGCTTAAGGACAGGGGGCGCGAACGAGCAGTACTTC	CASSLRTGGANEQYF	TRBV5-1	-	TRBJ2-7	TRBD1
TGTGCCAGCTCACAGGCGGGGGGAGCCTACGAGCAGTACTTC	CASSQAGGAYEQYF	TRBV18	few	TRBJ2-7	TRBD2
TGCGCCAGCAGCTTGGCCGGAACGGGAGTCTACGAGCAGTACTTC	CASSLAGTGVYEQYF	TRBV5-1	-	TRBJ2-7	-
TGTGCCACCAGCAGAGGAGGGCAGGGGGGCGAGCAGTACTTC	CATSRGGQGGEQYF	TRBV15	-	TRBJ2-7	-
TGCGCCAGCAGCCGGTCGCCCCTAGCGGGGGGACAAGAGACCCAGTACTTC	CASSRSPLAGGQETQYF	TRBV5-1	few	TRBJ2-5	TRBD2
TGTGCCAGCAGTTACTCGACGAGGAGGATCTATGGCTACACCTTC	CASSYSTRRIYGYTF	TRBV6-2/TRBV6-3	-	TRBJ1-2	-
TGTGCCATCAGCCCAACCCAAGGGCACAGGGCAGGAAACACCATATATTTT	CAISPTQGHRAGNTIYF	TRBV10-3	-	TRBJ1-3	-
TGTGCCAGTAGTTCTTCGGGAAAAAACATTCAGTACTTC	CASSSSGKNIQYF	TRBV19	-	TRBJ2-4	-
TGTGCCAGCAGCCCGCTAGAAACCTCCTACAATGAGCAGTTCTTC	CASSPLETSYNEQFF	TRBV7-8	-	TRBJ2-1	-
TGTGCCAGCAGTGGGGGACAATCCGGAGCAGGAAACACCATATATTTT	CASSGGQSGAGNTIYF	TRBV6-1	-	TRBJ1-3	-
TGTGCCACAACGGGTAGGGGGAGCACTGAAGCTTTCTTT	CATTGRGSTEAFF	TRBV10-3	-	TRBJ1-1	-
TGTGCCAGTAGGGGGGACAGCAATTCACCCCTCCACTTT	CASRGDSNSPLHF	TRBV2	-	TRBJ1-6	TRBD1
TGTGCCAGCAGCTCCTATGATGCTAACTATGGCTACACCTTC	CASSSYDANYGYTF	TRBV5-6	once	TRBJ1-2	-
TGTGCCAGCAGCTTAAACGGGGGTTCCCAGTTCTTC	CASSLNGGSQFF	TRBV7-3	-	TRBJ2-1	-
TGTGCCAGTAGCAGGGTTGTAACTGAAGCTTTCTTT	CASSRVVTEAFF	TRBV19	-	TRBJ1-1	-